The clone carrying this T cell receptor (beta chain) was observed a single time. As yet, its antigen is unknown. Reverse transcription used roughly 0.45 to 1 ug RNA and random hexamers. Multiplex immunoSEQ PCR targeted 54 Vbeta and 13 Jbeta TCR beta segments. TCRdb re-called the immunoSEQ multiplex PCR reads with MiXCR, one entry per CDR3 protein. Of 80,000 to 90,000 distinct CDR3 sequences detected, 95% appear once; the ten largest clones hold 0.4% to 0.5%. This sample was taken from a study of CD8 T cells in Susac syndrome. With 6 bases clipped from V and 5 bases from J, the junction kept 8 bases outside the gene matches. The CDR3 has 15 amino acids. The germline V gene has CDR1 MNHNY and CDR2 SVGAGI (reference sequence). Study-wide results and caveats: The study conceded that relatively few individuals underwent its TCR sequencing and HLA analysis.

This receptor was obtained from a human donor with Susac syndrome. The V gene is TRBV6-6, the J gene TRBJ2-1; TRBD2 matches at 9 bases. Sequencing was performed on CD8+ T cells from PBMCs. The CDR3 is CASSSSGIDNNEQFF. CDR3 in DNA: TGTGCCAGCAGCTCTAGCGGGATAGATAACAATGAGCAGTTCTTC.